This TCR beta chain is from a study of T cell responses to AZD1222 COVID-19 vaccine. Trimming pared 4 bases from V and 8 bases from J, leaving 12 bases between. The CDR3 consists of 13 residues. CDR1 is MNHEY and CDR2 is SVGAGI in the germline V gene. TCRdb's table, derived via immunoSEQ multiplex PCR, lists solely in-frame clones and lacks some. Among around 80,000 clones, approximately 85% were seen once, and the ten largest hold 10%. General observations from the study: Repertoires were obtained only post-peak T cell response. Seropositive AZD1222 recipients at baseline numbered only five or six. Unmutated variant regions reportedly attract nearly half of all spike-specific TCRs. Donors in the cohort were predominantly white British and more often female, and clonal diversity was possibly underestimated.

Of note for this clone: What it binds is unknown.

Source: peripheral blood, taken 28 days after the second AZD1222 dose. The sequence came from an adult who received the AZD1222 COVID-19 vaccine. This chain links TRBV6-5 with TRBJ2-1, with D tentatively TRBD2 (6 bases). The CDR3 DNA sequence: TGTGCCAGCAGTTCGACTAGTTCGGATGAGCAGTTCTTC. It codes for CASSSTSSDEQFF.